Below, 25 T cell receptor beta chains from the same sample are listed, as sequenced in a study of cytomegalovirus exposure and HLA in healthy donors. The PCR used 60 Vbeta and 13 Jbeta primers. The table came from immunoSEQ multiplex PCR; TCRdb's copy has only in-frame clones and leaves some out. This table has approximately 190,000 clones, around 83% appearing once. Sample: PBMCs. The receptor source for this set is a woman between 45 and 60 years old in good health and CMV-seropositive.

This clone has a handful of counts. The genes are TRBV29-1 and TRBJ2-5, with D perhaps TRBD1 (6 bases). The germline gives CDR1 SQVTM, CDR2 ANQGSEA. The V end lost 4 bases, the J end lost 1 base, and 13 bases lay between the germline ends. CDR3 size: 14 residues. The CDR3, as DNA: TGCAGCGTTGCCCCACAGGGTTCCCAAGAGACCCAGTACTTC. The encoded protein is CSVAPQGSQETQYF. The variable domain in full, with the rest retrieved from reference TRBV29-1 and TRBJ2-5, is SAVISQKPSRDICQRGTSLTIQCQVDSQVTMMFWYRQQPGQSLTLIATANQGSEATYESGFVIDKFPISRPNLTFSTLTVSNMSPEDSSIYLCSVAPQGSQETQYFGPGTRLLVL.

The chain joins TRBV19 to TRBJ2-5; tentatively, D is TRBD1 (6 bases). The CDR3 length is 15 residues. V was cut by 3 bases and J by 0 bases, with 11 bases left in between. The V gene's germline CDR1 is LNHDA and CDR2 SQIVND (reference sequence). CDR3 coding DNA: TGTGCCAGTAGTATGGGGGCTAGCCACCAAGAGACCCAGTACTTC. Translated: CASSMGASHQETQYF.

The genes are TRBV7-9 and TRBJ2-5; D may be TRBD2 (5 bases). The J call may be in error: the DNA end matches TRBJ2-7 better. The CDR3 length is 16 residues. Germline V gene sequence: CDR1 SEHNR, CDR2 FQNEAQ (reference sequence). In DNA, the CDR3 is TGTGCCAGCAGCCACGGCGGGCTTGGGGTTATCTACGAGCAGTACTTC. Translation gives CASSHGGLGVIYEQYF.

V gene TRBV15 combines with J gene TRBJ1-4; D call uncertain. The CDR3 loop spans 13 amino acids. Germline V lookup: CDR1 LNHNV, CDR2 YYDKDF (reference sequence). The V gene lost 8 bases and the J gene lost 0 bases, with 7 bases spanning the gap. The CDR3: CATQRSTNEKLFF. CDR3 in DNA: TGTGCCACCCAGAGGTCAACTAATGAAAAACTGTTTTTT. Combining the CDR3 with reference TRBV15 and TRBJ1-4 gives the whole variable domain DAMVIQNPRYQVTQFGKPVTLSCSQTLNHNVMYWYQQKSSQAPKLLFHYYDKDFNNEADTPDNFQSRRPNTSFCFLDIRSPGLGDTAMYLCATQRSTNEKLFFGSGTQLSVL.

The chain combines TRBV7-2 with TRBJ2-7; D gene uncertain. The CDR3 loop spans 13 amino acids. The V end was cut by 3 bases, the J end by 4 bases, with 10 bases between. Germline-derived CDR1 and CDR2 are SGHTA and FQGNSA. The CDR3 spells CASSLVVRYEQYF. The CDR3 bases are TGTGCCAGCAGCTTGGTGGTGAGGTACGAGCAGTACTTC.

The chain employs TRBV11-2 and TRBJ2-7; D may be TRBD2 (5 bases). V lost 8 bases to trimming and J lost 6 bases, with 20 bases between them. This CDR3 contains 14 residues. Germline CDR1 SGHAT, CDR2 FQNNGV. The CDR3 protein is CASPLRGRYFEQYF. In DNA form, the CDR3 reads TGTGCCAGCCCCCTACGGGGAAGGTATTTCGAGCAGTACTTC.

The chain is built from TRBV28 and TRBJ1-1; 8 positions match TRBD1. The junction had 10 bases not matched to a gene; V was cut back by 5 bases and J by 5 bases. This CDR3 is 15 amino acids long. CDR1 MDHEN and CDR2 SYDVKM come from the germline V gene. The CDR3 DNA is TGTGCCAGCAGTACCCCAGGGGGCGCTGAAACTGAAGCTTTCTTT. Its translation is CASSTPGGAETEAFF.

The rearrangement links TRBV29-1 to TRBJ2-5, with D uncertain. CDR3 length: 12 amino acids. The germline gives CDR1 SQVTM, CDR2 ANQGSEA. V was trimmed by 5 bases and J by 1 base, leaving 8 bases between them. The CDR3 spells CSVRASQETQYF. CDR3 nucleotide sequence: TGCAGCGTTCGAGCGTCCCAAGAGACCCAGTACTTC.

The V gene is TRBV7-6, the J gene TRBJ1-4; D gene ambiguous. Trimming took off 5 bases at V and 7 bases at J, with 17 bases between the two ends. The CDR3 sequence is 15 residues long. Germline V CDR1 and CDR2: SGHVS, FNYEAQ. CDR3 protein: CASSPRIGVFEKLFF. CDR3 coding DNA: TGTGCCAGCAGCCCAAGAATCGGGGTTTTTGAAAAACTGTTTTTT.

The chain's CDR3 is CASQKSGGAQHF. The DNA of the CDR3 is TGTGCCAGCCAAAAGTCGGGGGGAGCCCAGCATTTT. This chain links TRBV2 with TRBJ1-5; tentatively, D is TRBD1 (5 bases). This CDR3 has 12 residues. CDR1 is SNHLY, CDR2 FYNNEI, per germline. V was clipped by 8 bases and J by 11 bases, with 16 bases between them.

As regards this clone: An end of the junction differs from the germline gene, which may be a read error. The chain couples TRBV5-1 to TRBJ2-6, with 8 nucleotides matching TRBD1. This CDR3 is built from 16 residues. Germline loops: CDR1 SGHRS, CDR2 YFSETQ. CDR3 amino acids: CASSRDRSSGANGLTF. The CDR3 DNA is TGCGCCAGCAGCAGGGACAGGAGCTCTGGGGCCAACGGCCTGACTTTC.

The chain joins TRBV2 to TRBJ2-2; 9 bases are shared with TRBD1. Trimming cost V 7 bases and J 3 bases; bases outside gene matches: 6. The CDR3 has 15 amino acids. Germline values: CDR1 SNHLY, CDR2 FYNNEI. This CDR3 reads CASNPQGADTGELFF. The DNA of the CDR3 is TGTGCCAGCAACCCACAGGGGGCGGACACCGGGGAGCTGTTTTTT.

The genes are TRBV18 and TRBJ2-5, with D perhaps matching TRBD1 (6 bases). The J call may not be correct, given that the DNA end is closer to TRBJ2-7. The germline V gene encodes CDR1 KGHSH and CDR2 LQKENI. The CDR3 sequence is 12 residues long. The CDR3 reads CASSDSTYEQYF. The CDR3 DNA follows: TGTGCCAGCTCGGACAGCACCTACGAGCAGTACTTC.

In this sample, this clone turned up a few times. This chain connects TRBV25-1 to TRBJ2-7, with D perhaps TRBD1 (6 bases). There are 13 residues in the CDR3. Germline CDR1 is MGHDK and CDR2 is SYGVNS. Trimming cost V 4 bases and J 1 base, with 8 bases left between them. CDR3 sequence (DNA): TGTGCCAGCAGTGGGGACATATCCTACGAGCAGTACTTC. This gives the protein CASSGDISYEQYF.

This clone was observed once. This chain links TRBV11-2 with TRBJ1-6, with TRBD1 as a possible D gene (5 bases). The ends were cut back, 5 bases at V and 9 bases at J, with 20 bases in the middle. There are 16 residues in the CDR3. Germline V lookup: CDR1 SGHAT, CDR2 FQNNGV. CDR3 bases: TGTGCCAGCAGCAGCCAGGGCAGGGCAACAGGTTCACCCCTCCACTTT. The encoded protein is CASSSQGRATGSPLHF.

Notes on this clone: One end of the junction fails to match germline, which may point to a read error. V is TRBV2 and J is TRBJ2-6; 8 bases are a match to TRBD2. This CDR3 is built from 17 residues. The germline gives CDR1 SNHLY, CDR2 FYNNEI. The CDR3 spells CASSPMGVPGGANGLTF. The CDR3 coding sequence is TGTGCCAGCAGCCCTATGGGGGTCCCGGGGGGGGCCAACGGCCTGACTTTC.

The chain is built from TRBV11-2 and TRBJ1-1, with unresolved D. Trimming removed 1 base from V and 4 bases from J, with 10 bases in between. Germline V gene data show CDR1 as SGHAT and CDR2 as FQNNGV. The CDR3 consists of 14 residues. As DNA, the CDR3 is TGTGCCAGCAGCTTAGTTCCGGGAGGCACTGAAGCTTTCTTT. It encodes CASSLVPGGTEAFF.

The chain has TRBV28 and TRBJ2-7; the match to TRBD2 covers 14 bases. The V gene end was trimmed by 7 bases and the J gene end by 0 bases; junction bases not matched to a gene: 5. The CDR3 loop spans 16 amino acids. In germline, CDR1 is MDHEN, CDR2 SYDVKM. This chain's CDR3 is CASTPGTSGGSYEQYF. The CDR3 DNA follows: TGTGCCAGCACCCCCGGGACTAGCGGGGGCTCCTACGAGCAGTACTTC.

The J gene is TRBJ2-1, the V gene TRBV6-5; D may be TRBD1 (5 bases). Germline values: CDR1 MNHEY, CDR2 SVGAGI. The ends were cut back, 6 bases at V and 9 bases at J, with 12 bases in the middle. The CDR3 covers 12 residues. The CDR3 spells CASSARGTEQFF. In DNA form, the CDR3 reads TGTGCCAGCAGCGCAAGGGGTACTGAGCAGTTCTTC.

The chain links TRBV2 to TRBJ1-1, with 8 bases identical to TRBD1. CDR3 length: 16 amino acids. V lost 7 bases and J lost 1; bases outside the gene matches: 11. CDR1 is SNHLY and CDR2 is FYNNEI in the germline V gene. The CDR3 coding sequence is TGTGCCAGCATCCGGGACAGGCAACAACCGAACACTGAAGCTTTCTTT. This codes for CASIRDRQQPNTEAFF.

This chain connects TRBV19 to TRBJ2-3; D is possibly TRBD1 (6 bases). V was cut by 9 bases and J by 0 bases, with 10 bases left in between. Germline CDR1 is LNHDA and CDR2 is SQIVND (reference sequence). The CDR3 totals 13 residues. The CDR3 is CASAGESTDTQYF. CDR3 DNA sequence: TGTGCCAGCGCAGGGGAGAGCACAGATACGCAGTATTTT.

J is TRBJ2-7 and V is TRBV2; the D gene is possibly TRBD2 (5 bases). The germline V gene encodes CDR1 SNHLY and CDR2 FYNNEI. CDR3 length: 13 residues. Trimming shortened V by 4 bases and J by 3 bases, and 10 bases separated the two germline ends. This CDR3 reads CASSVPGDYEQYF. In DNA form, the CDR3 reads TGTGCCAGCAGTGTGCCCGGGGACTACGAGCAGTACTTC.

Worth noting for this clone: Germline and junction disagree at one end, which may indicate a read error. V is TRBV4-3 and J is TRBJ1-6; TRBD1 matches at 9 bases. Looked up from germline, CDR1 is LGHNA and CDR2 is YSLEER. The CDR3 runs to 17 residues. CDR3 sequence reads: CASSQDRTGDYNLPLHF. The CDR3 region has the DNA TGCGCCAGCAGCCAAGATAGGACAGGGGACTATAATTTACCCCTCCACTTT.

This chain uses TRBV9 with TRBJ2-2, with D hard to call. Germline loops: CDR1 SGDLS, CDR2 YYNGEE. CDR3 length: 14 residues. Between the trimmed V and J ends, which lost 0 bases and 6 bases, there was a span of 9 bases. Here the CDR3 reads CASSVVSTPGELFF. The CDR3 region has the DNA TGTGCCAGCAGCGTAGTGAGTACCCCCGGGGAGCTGTTTTTT. The full variable domain, completed using reference TRBV9 and TRBJ2-2, is DSGVTQTPKHLITATGQRVTLRCSPRSGDLSVYWYQQSLDQGLQFLIQYYNGEERAKGNILERFSAQQFPDLHSELNLSSLELGDSALYFCASSVVSTPGELFFGEGSRLTVL.

The chain is built from TRBV29-1 and TRBJ1-2; 7 bases fit TRBD1. J was trimmed by 4 bases and V by 6 bases; bases with no gene match: 11. This CDR3 spans 14 amino acids. Germline assignment: CDR1 SQVTM and CDR2 ANQGSEA. Here the CDR3 reads CSVVGQPGGYGYTF. In nucleotides, the CDR3 is TGCAGCGTAGTGGGACAGCCCGGAGGCTATGGCTACACCTTC.